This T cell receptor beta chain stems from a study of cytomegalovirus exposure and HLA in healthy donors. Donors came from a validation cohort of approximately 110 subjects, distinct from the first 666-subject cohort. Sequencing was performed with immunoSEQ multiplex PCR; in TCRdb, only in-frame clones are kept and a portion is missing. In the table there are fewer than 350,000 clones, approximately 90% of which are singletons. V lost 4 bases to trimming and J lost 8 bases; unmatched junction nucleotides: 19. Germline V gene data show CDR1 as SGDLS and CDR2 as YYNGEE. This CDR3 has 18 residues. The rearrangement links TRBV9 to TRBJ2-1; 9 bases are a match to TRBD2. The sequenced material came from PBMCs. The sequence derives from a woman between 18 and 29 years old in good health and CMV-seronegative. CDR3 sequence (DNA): TGTGCCAGCAGCAAACGAGGCGCAGCGGGAGGTCCTACCGATGAGCAGTTCTTC. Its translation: CASSKRGAAGGPTDEQFF.